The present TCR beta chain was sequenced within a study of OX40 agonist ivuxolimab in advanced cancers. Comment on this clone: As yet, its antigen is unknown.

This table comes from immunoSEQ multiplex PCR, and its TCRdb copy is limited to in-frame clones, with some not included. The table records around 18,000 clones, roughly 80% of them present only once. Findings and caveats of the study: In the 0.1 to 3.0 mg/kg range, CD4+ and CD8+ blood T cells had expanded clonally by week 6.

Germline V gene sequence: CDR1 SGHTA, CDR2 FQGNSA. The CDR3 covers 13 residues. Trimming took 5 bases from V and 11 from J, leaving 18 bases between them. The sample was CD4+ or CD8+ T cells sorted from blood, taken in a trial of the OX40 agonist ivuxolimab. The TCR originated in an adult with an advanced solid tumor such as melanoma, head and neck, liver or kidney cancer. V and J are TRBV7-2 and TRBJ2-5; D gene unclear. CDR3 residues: CASSPPLRVGQYF. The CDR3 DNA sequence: TGTGCCAGCAGCCCACCCCTCCGGGTCGGGCAGTACTTC.